The 25 T cell receptor beta chains presented below share a single source sample, sequenced in a study of long-term antiretroviral therapy in people with HIV. Researchers ran immunoSEQ v3.0 at survey level. The data were produced by immunoSEQ multiplex PCR, yet TCRdb's version contains in-frame clones alone and is incomplete. The table has tens of thousands of clones, roughly 80% seen once; the top ten hold around 13%. The sample here was unsorted PBMCs, taken 0.3 years after starting antiretroviral therapy. The receptors stem from a man younger than 35 with HIV.

This clone was observed a handful of times. The chain has TRBV5-4 and TRBJ1-2, with D possibly TRBD1 on 5 matching bases. Germline CDR1 reads SGHNT; CDR2 reads YYREEE (reference sequence). V shed 2 bases and J shed 4 bases, with 9 bases lying between them. The CDR3 has 13 amino acids. In DNA form, the CDR3 reads TGTGCCAGCAGCTTTCAGGGACTCTATGGCTACACCTTC. Translating gives CASSFQGLYGYTF.

This clone was seen a handful of times. V and J are TRBV2 and TRBJ2-7, with D maybe TRBD2 (6 bases). The ends were cut back, 0 bases at V and 3 bases at J, with 15 bases in the middle. This CDR3 is 16 amino acids long. Germline assignment: CDR1 SNHLY and CDR2 FYNNEI. CDR3 nucleotides: TGTGCCAGCAGTGAAGCGGGTTCCGGTAGCGGCTACGAGCAGTACTTC. Protein sequence: CASSEAGSGSGYEQYF.

This rearrangement joins TRBV29-1 to TRBJ2-7; a weak D match, TRBD1 (5 bases). V lost 3 bases and J 2 bases, leaving 11 bases between the germline ends. The CDR3 extends over 13 amino acids. Per the germline V gene, CDR1 is SQVTM and CDR2 is ANQGSEA. This CDR3 is CSVEAGRPYEQYF. DNA of the CDR3: TGCAGCGTTGAGGCAGGGCGTCCCTACGAGCAGTACTTC.

This clone is a singleton in its sample. J is TRBJ2-1 and V is TRBV5-5; tentatively, D is TRBD1 (8 bases). CDR3 length equals 16 residues. V shed 4 bases and J shed 8 bases, with 22 bases lying between them. Germline CDR1 SGHKS, CDR2 YYEKEE (reference sequence). CDR3: CASSTGGRGQGHEQFF. CDR3 coding DNA: TGTGCCAGCAGCACGGGGGGCAGGGGGCAAGGGCATGAGCAGTTCTTC.

The rearrangement joins TRBV30 to TRBJ1-5, with D unclear. V lost 1 base and J 1 base, leaving 8 bases between the germline ends. The CDR3 loop spans 14 amino acids. Germline loops: CDR1 GTSNPN, CDR2 SVGIG (reference sequence). DNA of the CDR3: TGTGCCTGGAGTGAGGCAGAAAGCAATCAGCCCCAGCATTTT. Translating it yields CAWSEAESNQPQHF.

The genes are TRBV5-8 and TRBJ2-3, with D possibly matching TRBD2 (6 bases). Trimming shortened V by 4 bases and J by 3 bases, and 18 bases separated the two germline ends. The CDR3 is made up of 16 amino acids. Germline CDR1 reads SGHTS; CDR2 reads YDEGEE. CDR3 in amino acids: CASSVGDWEGTDTQYF. The CDR3 coding sequence is TGTGCCAGCAGCGTGGGGGACTGGGAAGGAACAGATACGCAGTATTTT.

This clone was counted a few times. V and J are TRBV30 and TRBJ1-3; 7 nucleotides match TRBD1. V was pared by 5 bases and J by 4 bases, with 5 bases of the junction left unmatched. This CDR3 comprises 13 residues. CDR1 is GTSNPN and CDR2 is SVGIG in the germline V gene (reference sequence). The CDR3 here is CAWDRAEGNTIYF. The CDR3 DNA reads TGTGCCTGGGACAGGGCTGAAGGAAACACCATATATTTT. The variable domain in full, completed from reference TRBV30 and TRBJ1-3, reads SQTIHQWPATLVQPVGSPLSLECTVEGTSNPNLYWYRQAAGRGLQLLFYSVGIGQISSEVPQNLSASRPQDRQFILSSKKLLLSDSGFYLCAWDRAEGNTIYFGEGSWLTVV.

This chain connects TRBV4-1 to TRBJ1-4; D uncertain. The CDR3 length is 15 residues. The germline CDR1 and CDR2 sequences are MGHRA and YSYEKL. Trimming shortened V by 1 base and J by 4 bases, and 10 bases separated the two germline ends. The CDR3 DNA is TGCGCCAGCAGCCAAGTTCAACAGATTAATGAAAAACTGTTTTTT. It yields the protein CASSQVQQINEKLFF.

This CDR3 reads CASRTDYGRVTDTQYF. DNA of the CDR3: TGTGCCAGCAGGACCGATTATGGGAGGGTAACAGATACGCAGTATTTT. The J gene is TRBJ2-3, the V gene TRBV7-2, with TRBD2 matching over 7 bases. Trimming took 6 bases from V and 3 from J; bases not matched to a gene: 12. This CDR3 contains 16 residues. CDR1 and CDR2 from the germline V gene are SGHTA and FQGNSA.

This CDR3 is CASSRIKASGTGEQYF. CDR3 sequence (DNA): TGTGCCAGCAGCCGAATCAAAGCTAGCGGGACAGGTGAGCAGTACTTC. The chain joins TRBV28 to TRBJ2-7; possibly TRBD2 for D (9 bases). The CDR3 extends over 16 amino acids. The V end lost 6 bases, the J end lost 7 bases, and 25 bases lay between the germline ends. CDR1 and CDR2 from the germline V gene are MDHEN and SYDVKM.

This clone was seen a handful of times. The chain links TRBV4-2 to TRBJ1-6; 7 bases align to TRBD1. V shed 1 base and J 9 bases; nucleotides not matched to a gene: 0. Germline loops: CDR1 LGHNA, CDR2 YNFKEQ. This CDR3 region has 13 residues. The CDR3 protein is CASSQGQGSPLHF. CDR3 sequence (DNA): TGTGCCAGCAGCCAAGGACAGGGTTCACCCCTCCACTTT.

V and J are TRBV18 and TRBJ2-3; 14 nucleotides align to TRBD2. The V segment lost 1 base and the J segment 6 bases; nucleotides outside the gene matches: 6. Germline V gene data show CDR1 as KGHSH and CDR2 as LQKENI. There are 17 residues in the CDR3. In nucleotides, the CDR3 is TGTGCCAGCTCACCACGGACTAGCGGGAGGTTTGCGGATACGCAGTATTTT. This translates into CASSPRTSGRFADTQYF.

The chain recombines TRBV18 with TRBJ2-3; TRBD2 matches 8 bases. In germline, CDR1 is KGHSH, CDR2 LQKENI. The CDR3 has 16 amino acids. The V gene end was trimmed by 3 bases and the J gene end by 5 bases; junction bases not matched to a gene: 10. CDR3: CASSPLSGGGKDTQYF. In DNA form, the CDR3 reads TGTGCCAGCTCACCTCTCAGCGGCGGGGGGAAAGATACGCAGTATTTT.

This chain links TRBV30 with TRBJ2-3; 10 bases align to TRBD2. This CDR3 comprises 14 residues. With 8 bases clipped from V and 2 bases from J, the junction kept 7 bases outside the gene matches. Per germline, CDR1 GTSNPN and CDR2 SVGIG (reference sequence). CDR3 DNA: TGTGCCGGAGGTAGCGGGGGGTCCACAGATACGCAGTATTTT. Translating gives CAGGSGGSTDTQYF.

The CDR3 sequence: CASSVDGYEQYF. DNA of the CDR3: TGTGCCAGCAGCGTCGACGGCTACGAGCAGTACTTC. The chain employs TRBV6-5 and TRBJ2-7, with unresolved D. Germline values: CDR1 MNHEY, CDR2 SVGAGI. Trimming removed 6 bases from V and 3 bases from J, with 9 bases in between. The CDR3 extends over 12 amino acids.

This clone occurred once. The chain is built from TRBV27 and TRBJ2-7, with 8 bases that match TRBD1. The CDR3 is 14 residues long. Germline V CDR1 and CDR2: MNHEY, SMNVEV (reference sequence). V lost 4 bases to trimming and J lost 0 bases; unmatched junction nucleotides: 2. The CDR3 sequence: CASSYGQGSYEQYF. The CDR3 region has the DNA TGTGCCAGCAGTTATGGACAGGGCTCCTACGAGCAGTACTTC.

V gene TRBV27 combines with J gene TRBJ2-1, with TRBD2 identical over 8 bases. CDR1 and CDR2 from the germline V gene are MNHEY and SMNVEV (reference sequence). Trimming removed 4 bases from V and 6 bases from J; junction bases left unmatched: 11. The CDR3 has 16 amino acids. The CDR3 here is CASSSGLAGRVNEQFF. The CDR3 DNA follows: TGTGCCAGCAGTTCGGGCTTAGCGGGAAGGGTCAATGAGCAGTTCTTC.

The chain carries TRBV28 and TRBJ2-7, with a tentative D call TRBD2 (6 bases). CDR3 length equals 16 residues. Trimming stripped 3 bases from V and 0 bases from J, with 15 bases between. CDR1 and CDR2 (germline): MDHEN, SYDVKM. The CDR3 loop is CASSFIASAFSYEQYF. The CDR3 DNA reads TGTGCCAGCAGTTTCATCGCTAGCGCCTTCTCCTACGAGCAGTACTTC.

The genes are TRBV28 and TRBJ1-5; maybe TRBD1 (5 bases). V was pared by 5 bases and J by 3 bases, with 14 bases between. This CDR3 has 15 amino acids. Germline V gene sequence: CDR1 MDHEN, CDR2 SYDVKM. CDR3 bases: TGTGCCAGCAGTCGCCTCCAGGGCACCAATCAGCCCCAGCATTTT. Translation gives CASSRLQGTNQPQHF.

This rearrangement joins TRBV5-4 to TRBJ2-7; TRBD2 matches 11 bases. V was clipped by 4 bases and J by 5 bases; unmatched bases: 11. CDR1 is SGHNT, CDR2 YYREEE, per germline (reference sequence). CDR3 length equals 16 residues. This chain's CDR3 is CASSPGSGTSGHEQYF. The CDR3 DNA sequence: TGTGCCAGCAGCCCGGGGTCGGGGACTAGCGGACACGAGCAGTACTTC.

This chain connects TRBV30 to TRBJ1-1, with D uncertain. V shed 2 bases and J shed 2 bases, with 18 bases lying between them. This CDR3 region has 16 residues. Germline V gene lookup returns CDR1 GTSNPN and CDR2 SVGIG (reference sequence). The CDR3 sequence: CAWSLPEAGGNTEAFF. The CDR3 region has the DNA TGTGCCTGGAGTTTGCCCGAAGCGGGCGGAAACACTGAAGCTTTCTTT. The full variable domain, completed using reference TRBV30 and TRBJ1-1, is SQTIHQWPATLVQPVGSPLSLECTVEGTSNPNLYWYRQAAGRGLQLLFYSVGIGQISSEVPQNLSASRPQDRQFILSSKKLLLSDSGFYLCAWSLPEAGGNTEAFFGQGTRLTVV.

In this sample, this clone turned up once. This chain connects TRBV29-1 to TRBJ2-1; 8 bases agree with TRBD1. The CDR3 extends over 13 amino acids. Trimming took 6 bases from V and 7 from J; bases not matched to a gene: 8. From germline, CDR1 is SQVTM and CDR2 ANQGSEA. The CDR3 DNA sequence: TGCAGCGTCCGTTCGTGGACAGGGAATGAGCAGTTCTTC. Translating it yields CSVRSWTGNEQFF.

The chain employs TRBV27 and TRBJ1-6, with a tentative D call TRBD1 (6 bases). The CDR3 totals 13 residues. Deletions cut 3 bases from V and 7 bases from J, with 7 bases between. Germline assignment: CDR1 MNHEY and CDR2 SMNVEV (reference sequence). The DNA for the CDR3 is TGTGCCAGCAGTTTTACAGGGAATTCACCCCTCCACTTT. This gives the protein CASSFTGNSPLHF.

The V and J genes are TRBV18 and TRBJ2-3; D tentatively reads TRBD1 or TRBD2 (6 bases each). This CDR3 spans 17 amino acids. V was cut by 3 bases and J by 6 bases, with 22 bases left in between. Germline CDR1 reads KGHSH; CDR2 reads LQKENI. CDR3 amino acids: CASSPSSPGAAQDTQYF. The CDR3 DNA is TGTGCCAGCTCACCCAGTAGTCCGGGGGCCGCTCAGGATACGCAGTATTTT.

The rearrangement joins TRBV7-9 to TRBJ1-5, with D uncertain. The CDR3 loop spans 12 amino acids. The germline V gene has CDR1 SEHNR and CDR2 FQNEAQ (reference sequence). V was cut by 7 bases and J by 7 bases, with 11 bases left in between. Here the CDR3 reads CASTEGIQPQHF. For the CDR3, the DNA is TGTGCCAGCACTGAGGGAATCCAGCCCCAGCATTTT.